This T cell receptor (beta chain) was identified during a study of radiotherapy plus CTLA-4 blockade in lung cancer listed by TCRdb under 2018. With respect to the entire study: Among the enrolled patients, roughly 19% had an objective response, and 31% reached disease control.

Overall study results and their limits: The strongest predictors of response were reported to be early dynamic shifts in blood T cell clones along with a rise in serum interferon-beta following radiation. After treatment with radiotherapy and ipilimumab, TCR clones that originated in tumors expanded in peripheral blood.

The CDR3 spans 15 residues, from the cysteine through the phenylalanine. The read is trimmed to its CDR3 DNA, 45 bases read in frame from base 1. Trimming removed 6 bases from V and 0 bases from J, leaving 12 bases between the germline ends. The germline V gene sets CDR1 to LGHNA and CDR2 to YNFKEQ. About this clone itself: Its antigen is currently not known. No per-base quality is available; no much larger clone lies one base away.

The study tested focal radiation therapy combined with CTLA-4 blockade (ipilimumab) in patients with chemo-refractory metastatic non-small-cell lung cancer. Library preparation used the immunoSEQ multiplex PCR assay. Here the immuneACCESS table is served through TCRdb, limited to in-frame sequences with V and J called. Missing clones are a known gap in these copies; in checked studies unresolved V genes cover under half, and the rest lacks a known reason. Present in this sample are 95,000 to 150,000 clones, 90% of which were seen just once. 5.5% to 8% of the sample lies in the top ten. The TCR originated in a human donor with non-small cell lung cancer that progressed on radiotherapy plus ipilimumab. The sequence is built from TRBV4-2 and TRBJ1-5; perhaps TRBD1 is the D gene, with 6 bases matching. The sample was peripheral blood, taken from a patient treated with radiotherapy plus ipilimumab. The bases read TGTGCCAGCAGGGGCGGGACAAGTAGCAATCAGCCCCAGCATTTT. Translated, it reads CASRGGTSSNQPQHF.